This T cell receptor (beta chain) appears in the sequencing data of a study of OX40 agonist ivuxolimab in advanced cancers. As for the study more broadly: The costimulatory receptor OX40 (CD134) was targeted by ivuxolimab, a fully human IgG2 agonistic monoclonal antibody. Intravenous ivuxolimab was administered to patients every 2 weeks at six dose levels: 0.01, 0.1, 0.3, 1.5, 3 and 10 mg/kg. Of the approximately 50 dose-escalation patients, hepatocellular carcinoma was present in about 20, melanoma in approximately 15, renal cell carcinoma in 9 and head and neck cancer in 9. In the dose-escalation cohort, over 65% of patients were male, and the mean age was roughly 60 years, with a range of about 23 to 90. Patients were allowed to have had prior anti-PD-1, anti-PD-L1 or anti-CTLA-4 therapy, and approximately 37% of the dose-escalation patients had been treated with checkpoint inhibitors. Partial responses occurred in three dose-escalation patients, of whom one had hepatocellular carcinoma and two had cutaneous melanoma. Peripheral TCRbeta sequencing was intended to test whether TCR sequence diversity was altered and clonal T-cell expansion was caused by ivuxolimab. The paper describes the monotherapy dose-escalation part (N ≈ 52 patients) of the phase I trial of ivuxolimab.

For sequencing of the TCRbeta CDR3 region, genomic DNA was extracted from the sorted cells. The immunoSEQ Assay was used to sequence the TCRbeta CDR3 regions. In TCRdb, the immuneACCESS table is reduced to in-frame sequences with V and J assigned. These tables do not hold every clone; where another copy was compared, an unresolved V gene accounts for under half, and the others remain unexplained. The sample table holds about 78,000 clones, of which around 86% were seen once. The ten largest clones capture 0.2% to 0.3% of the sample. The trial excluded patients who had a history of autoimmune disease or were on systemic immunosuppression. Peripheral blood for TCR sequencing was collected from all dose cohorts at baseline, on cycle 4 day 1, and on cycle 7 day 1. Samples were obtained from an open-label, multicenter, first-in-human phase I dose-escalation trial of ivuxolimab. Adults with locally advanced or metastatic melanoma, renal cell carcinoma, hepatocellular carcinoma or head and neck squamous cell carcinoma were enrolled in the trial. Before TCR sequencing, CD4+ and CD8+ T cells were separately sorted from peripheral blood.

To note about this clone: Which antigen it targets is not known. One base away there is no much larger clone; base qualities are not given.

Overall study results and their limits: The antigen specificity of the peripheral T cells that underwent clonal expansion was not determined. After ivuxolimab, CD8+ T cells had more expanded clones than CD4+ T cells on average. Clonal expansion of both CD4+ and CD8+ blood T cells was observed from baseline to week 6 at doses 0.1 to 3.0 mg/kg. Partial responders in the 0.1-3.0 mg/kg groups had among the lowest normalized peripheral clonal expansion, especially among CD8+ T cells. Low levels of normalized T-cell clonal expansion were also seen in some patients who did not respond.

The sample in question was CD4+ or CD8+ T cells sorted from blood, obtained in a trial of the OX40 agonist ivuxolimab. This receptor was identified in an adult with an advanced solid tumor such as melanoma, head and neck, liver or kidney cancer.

The DNA reads TGCGCCAGCAGCTTGGTCGCAGGGGGAGGGAATGAGCAGTTCTTC. This yields the protein CASSLVAGGGNEQFF. The receptor chain draws on TRBV5-1 and TRBJ2-1; the D element might be TRBD1 or TRBD2, as each aligns at 7 bases. As encoded in the germline V gene, CDR1 is SGHRS while CDR2 is YFSETQ. The CDR3 contains 15 residues, cysteine and phenylalanine counted. Only the CDR3 part of the read is kept: 45 bases, read in frame from the first base. V and J lose 0 bases and 7 bases, and a span of 14 bases separates them.